The entry that follows covers one T cell receptor (beta chain) sequence. Its specificity is not known. V shed 5 bases and J shed 0 bases, with 8 bases lying between them. This CDR3 is built from 13 residues. Germline V gene sequence: CDR1 SGHVS, CDR2 FQNEAQ. The method was immunoSEQ multiplex PCR; TCRdb's version includes in-frame clones alone and lacks a portion of them. The sample includes 73,000 or so clones, around 94% of them seen just once. This record comes from a study of cytomegalovirus exposure and HLA in healthy donors. About the study: In a later analysis, the roughly 120 validation repertoires were reported to have used the same platform as the 600 to 800 first-cohort repertoires.

Study-wide findings and caveats: In the approximately 130 validation repertoires, a later analysis found that first-cohort TCR clusters tended to co-occur. In vitro data verified a few CMV-associated chains as specific for CMV antigens. Both high specificity and high sensitivity reportedly marked the classifier's diagnosis of cytomegalovirus status.

The sequence was collected from a woman aged 18-35 years in good health and CMV-seropositive. The specimen sequenced was PBMCs. This sequence joins TRBV7-8 and TRBJ2-7; D unresolved. Here the CDR3 reads CASSKSGSYEQYF. CDR3 sequence (DNA): TGTGCCAGCAGCAAGTCAGGCTCCTACGAGCAGTACTTC.